This TCR beta chain was captured by sequencing in a study of control samples from healthy donors and cancer patients. Germline V gene sequence: CDR1 WNHNN, CDR2 SYGVQD (reference sequence). The CDR3 extends over 18 amino acids. The V and J ends lost 3 bases and 2 bases, in that order; junction bases with no gene match: 9. The assay was immunoSEQ multiplex PCR, and TCRdb's table has in-frame clones only and misses some. Of about 75,000 clones in the sample, about four fifths were seen once. The sequenced sample was blood. The chain joins TRBV10-1 to TRBJ2-5, with TRBD2 identical over 13 bases. The source is a man aged 50 to 60 in good health. CDR3 DNA sequence: TGCGCCAGCAGTGAAGAGGTCGGACTAGCGGGGGTACAAGAGACCCAGTACTTC. It encodes CASSEEVGLAGVQETQYF.